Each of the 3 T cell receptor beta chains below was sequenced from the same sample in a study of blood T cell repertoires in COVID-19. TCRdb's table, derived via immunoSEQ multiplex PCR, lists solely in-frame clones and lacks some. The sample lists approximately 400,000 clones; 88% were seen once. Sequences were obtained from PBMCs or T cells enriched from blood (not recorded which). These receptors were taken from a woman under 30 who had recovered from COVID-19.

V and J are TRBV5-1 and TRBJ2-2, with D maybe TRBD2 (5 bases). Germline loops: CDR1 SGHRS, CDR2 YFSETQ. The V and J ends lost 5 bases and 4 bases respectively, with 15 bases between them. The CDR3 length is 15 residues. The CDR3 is CASSLGKQSTGELFF. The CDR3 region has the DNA TGCGCCAGCAGTCTCGGGAAACAGAGCACCGGGGAGCTGTTTTTT.

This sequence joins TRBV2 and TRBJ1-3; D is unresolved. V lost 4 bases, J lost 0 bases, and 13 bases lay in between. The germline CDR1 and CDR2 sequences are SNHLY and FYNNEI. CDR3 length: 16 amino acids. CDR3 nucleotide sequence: TGTGCCAGCAGTGTAGTGGATGGGAGCTCTGGAAACACCATATATTTT. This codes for CASSVVDGSSGNTIYF.

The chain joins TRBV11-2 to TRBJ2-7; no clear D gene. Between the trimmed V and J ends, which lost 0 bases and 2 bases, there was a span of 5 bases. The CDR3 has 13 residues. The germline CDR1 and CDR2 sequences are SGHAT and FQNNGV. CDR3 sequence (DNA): TGTGCCAGCAGCTTAGAATCGGCCTACGAGCAGTACTTC. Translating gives CASSLESAYEQYF.